The next 25 T cell receptor beta chains were all read from a single sample in a study of cytotoxic CD8 clonotypes in ibrutinib-treated CLL. Clones were sequenced by immunoSEQ multiplex PCR, and TCRdb holds only the in-frame ones, with some missing. This table holds hundreds of thousands of clones, around 70% found once. The specimen comprised PBMCs, sampled after 24 months of ibrutinib treatment. The receptors stem from a human donor with chronic lymphocytic leukemia.

V and J are TRBV30 and TRBJ2-7, with D maybe TRBD2 (5 bases). Germline V gene data show CDR1 as GTSNPN and CDR2 as SVGIG (reference sequence). CDR3 length: 12 amino acids. V lost 3 bases and J 2 bases, leaving 8 bases between the germline ends. The CDR3 bases are TGTGCCTGGAGCCTAGCCCCCTACGAGCAGTACTTC. Encoded protein: CAWSLAPYEQYF.

This chain uses TRBV2 with TRBJ2-1, with 9 bases lining up with TRBD1. This CDR3 region has 13 residues. CDR1 SNHLY and CDR2 FYNNEI come from the germline V gene. V lost 2 bases to trimming and J lost 12 bases; unmatched junction nucleotides: 5. In nucleotides, the CDR3 is TGTGCCAGCAGTGAAAGGGGGACAGGGACGCAGTTCTTC. Translation gives CASSERGTGTQFF.

This rearrangement joins TRBV4-1 to TRBJ2-3; 7 bases are a match to TRBD1. Germline assignment: CDR1 MGHRA and CDR2 YSYEKL. The V and J ends lost 4 bases and 0 bases, in that order; junction bases with no gene match: 10. The length of the CDR3 is 17 residues. The DNA of the CDR3 is TGCGCCAGCAGCCTGCGAGGGACAGAAACTAGCACAGATACGCAGTATTTT. It translates to CASSLRGTETSTDTQYF.

This chain joins TRBV6-5 and TRBJ2-2; 11 bases agree with TRBD1. In germline, CDR1 is MNHEY, CDR2 SVGAGI. V dropped 6 bases and J dropped 6; count of bases not matched to a gene: 3. The CDR3 has 14 residues. Here the CDR3 DNA reads TGTGCCAGCAGCGGACAGGGGGCGTCCGGGGAGCTGTTTTTT. Its translation: CASSGQGASGELFF.

CDR3 bases: TGTGCCAGCAGCCCCCCTTGGGGACAGGGTGAAGCTTTCTTT. Amino acids: CASSPPWGQGEAFF. The chain links TRBV7-8 to TRBJ1-1, with 9 bases fitting TRBD1. The CDR3 totals 14 residues. CDR1 and CDR2 from the germline V gene are SGHVS and FQNEAQ. Trimming at V came to 5 bases and at J to 7 bases, leaving 8 bases not matched to a gene.

As DNA, the CDR3 is TGTGCCAGCAGCCCGGACAGGGGGCGCGGGGAGCAGTACTTC. This sequence encodes CASSPDRGRGEQYF. This chain links TRBV6-1 with TRBJ2-7; TRBD1 aligns across 11 bases. This CDR3 has 14 amino acids. Germline CDR1 and CDR2: MNHNS and SASEGT. V shed 6 bases, J shed 7 bases, and the junction held 8 bases outside the gene matches.

The chain links TRBV2 to TRBJ1-5; 7 bases match TRBD1. With V trimmed by 6 bases and J by 9 bases, 17 bases remained unmatched. The CDR3 sequence is 16 residues long. From germline, CDR1 is SNHLY and CDR2 FYNNEI. The chain's CDR3 is CASRGTEGSGVGPQHF. As DNA, the CDR3 is TGTGCCAGCAGGGGGACAGAAGGTTCGGGGGTTGGGCCCCAGCATTTT. Complete variable domain (other parts from reference TRBV2 and TRBJ1-5): EPEVTQTPSHQVTQMGQEVILRCVPISNHLYFYWYRQILGQKVEFLVSFYNNEISEKSEIFDDQFSVERPDGSNFTLKIRSTKLEDSAMYFCASRGTEGSGVGPQHFGDGTRLSIL.

In this sample, this clone turned up a few times. This sequence joins TRBV18 and TRBJ1-2; D perhaps matches TRBD1 (5 bases). V was trimmed by 2 bases and J by 5 bases, leaving 12 bases between them. CDR1 and CDR2 (germline): KGHSH, LQKENI. The CDR3 extends over 14 amino acids. CDR3 in DNA: TGTGCCAGCTCACCAGGGGCGGATGCTTATGGCTACACCTTC. This gives the protein CASSPGADAYGYTF.

This chain uses TRBV6-1 with TRBJ2-7, with 8 positions matching TRBD1. The V gene's germline CDR1 is MNHNS and CDR2 SASEGT. The CDR3 length is 14 residues. Losses at the gene ends were 5 bases for V and 3 bases for J; bases not matched to a gene: 6. CDR3: CASSRTGNIYEQYF. The CDR3, as DNA: TGTGCCAGCAGTAGGACAGGGAATATCTACGAGCAGTACTTC.

J is TRBJ2-1 and V is TRBV9; 7 bases are a match to TRBD1. V lost 0 bases, J lost 6 bases, and 6 bases stayed unmatched. CDR3 length: 15 residues. From germline, CDR1 is SGDLS and CDR2 YYNGEE. CDR3 loop: CASSVAHRGANEQFF. CDR3 in DNA: TGTGCCAGCAGCGTAGCTCACAGGGGTGCCAATGAGCAGTTCTTC.

This clone was recorded only once. As DNA, the CDR3 is TGTGCCAGCAGCGTATCTCCCTCGACTAGCTACGAGCAGTACTTC. This translates into CASSVSPSTSYEQYF. The chain is built from TRBV9 and TRBJ2-7; possible D gene TRBD2, 6 bases. Germline V gene lookup returns CDR1 SGDLS and CDR2 YYNGEE. The CDR3 loop spans 15 amino acids. Deletions cut 1 base from V and 3 bases from J, with 14 bases between.

This chain joins TRBV6-6 and TRBJ2-7; no reliable D call. The CDR3 length is 12 residues. V was pared by 4 bases and J by 2 bases, with 6 bases between. Germline V lookup: CDR1 MNHNY, CDR2 SVGAGI (reference sequence). The CDR3 coding sequence is TGTGCCAGCAGTTCGCCTACCTACGAGCAGTACTTC. Protein: CASSSPTYEQYF.

The rearrangement links TRBV7-3 to TRBJ2-5; 7 nucleotides match TRBD1. Germline lookup yields CDR1 SGHTA and CDR2 FQGTGA. The length of the CDR3 is 15 residues. J lost 4 bases, V lost 3 bases, and 8 bases had no gene match. Written as DNA, the CDR3 is TGTGCCAGCAGCTTGCTGGGACAGTCGGCAGAGACCCAGTACTTC. It codes for CASSLLGQSAETQYF.

The chain uses TRBV5-4 and TRBJ2-1, with D hard to call. Trimming shortened V by 4 bases and J by 6 bases, and 5 bases separated the two germline ends. The length of the CDR3 is 11 residues. The V gene's germline CDR1 is SGHNT and CDR2 YYREEE (reference sequence). The CDR3: CASSSGNEQFF. The CDR3 bases are TGTGCCAGCAGCAGTGGCAATGAGCAGTTCTTC.

The DNA of the CDR3 is TGTGCCAGCAGCGTGGGTCTTATCGGGAGGCTTCCCTACGAGCAGTACTTC. It specifies CASSVGLIGRLPYEQYF. This chain uses TRBV9 with TRBJ2-7; 7 nucleotides line up with TRBD2. The germline CDR1 and CDR2 sequences are SGDLS and YYNGEE. This CDR3 is 17 amino acids long. The junction had 13 bases not matched to a gene; V was cut back by 2 bases and J by 2 bases.

The chain recombines TRBV10-3 with TRBJ1-2, with D possibly matching TRBD1 (6 bases). The length of the CDR3 is 15 residues. The V end was cut by 0 bases, the J end by 4 bases, with 12 bases between. Germline V gene sequence: CDR1 ENHRY, CDR2 SYGVKD. CDR3 sequence (DNA): TGTGCCATCAGTGAGTCGGTTGAGACAGGCTATGGCTACACCTTC. Amino acids: CAISESVETGYGYTF.

This clone was observed a handful of times. The rearrangement joins TRBV14 to TRBJ2-1, with D possibly TRBD2 on 5 matching bases. The germline CDR1 and CDR2 sequences are SGHDN and FVKESK. The V end lost 7 bases, the J end lost 3 bases, and 10 bases lay between the germline ends. CDR3 length: 13 residues. CDR3 sequence (DNA): TGTGCCAGCAAACCTCGGGGCTACAATGAGCAGTTCTTC. It translates to CASKPRGYNEQFF.

The V call is TRBV6-5, the J call TRBJ2-7; D remains ambiguous. V was pared by 0 bases and J by 11 bases, with 8 bases between. Germline V gene lookup returns CDR1 MNHEY and CDR2 SVGAGI. The CDR3 totals 11 residues. The DNA of the CDR3 is TGTGCCAGCAGTTACTCCTCGCGCGAGTACTTC. It yields the protein CASSYSSREYF.

For this clone: At one end the junction does not follow the germline gene, possibly because of a read error. The gene calls are TRBV27 and TRBJ2-7, with TRBD2 matching over 9 bases. Germline CDR1 is MNHEY and CDR2 is SMNVEV (reference sequence). The CDR3 is 13 amino acids. CDR3 nucleotide sequence: TGTGCCAGCAGTTCCGAAAGATTAGCGGGAGAAAACTTC. Its protein is CASSSERLAGENF.

This clone was seen a few times. This chain connects TRBV29-1 to TRBJ2-3; 14 positions agree with TRBD2. Germline values: CDR1 SQVTM, CDR2 ANQGSEA. This CDR3 is built from 16 residues. Trimming removed 6 bases from V and 2 bases from J; junction bases left unmatched: 7. CDR3 loop: CSVGGGLAGATDTQYF. The CDR3 region has the DNA TGCAGCGTGGGAGGGGGACTAGCGGGAGCCACAGATACGCAGTATTTT.

The chain links TRBV5-1 to TRBJ1-4; D unclear. The V end lost 0 bases, the J end lost 2 bases, and 8 bases lay between the germline ends. CDR1 and CDR2 (germline): SGHRS, YFSETQ. The CDR3 consists of 15 residues. CDR3 sequence: CASSLAGLTNEKLFF. CDR3 DNA sequence: TGCGCCAGCAGCTTGGCTGGACTCACTAATGAAAAACTGTTTTTT. Complete variable domain (other parts from reference TRBV5-1 and TRBJ1-4): KAGVTQTPRYLIKTRGQQVTLSCSPISGHRSVSWYQQTPGQGLQFLFEYFSETQRNKGNFPGRFSGRQFSNSRSEMNVSTLELGDSALYLCASSLAGLTNEKLFFGSGTQLSVL.

This chain connects TRBV19 to TRBJ2-7; 10 bases agree with TRBD1. CDR3 length equals 14 residues. Germline values: CDR1 LNHDA, CDR2 SQIVND (reference sequence). V lost 4 bases and J lost 4; bases outside the gene matches: 4. CDR3: CASSTGQGGYEQYF. The CDR3 DNA reads as TGTGCCAGTAGTACTGGACAGGGGGGGTACGAGCAGTACTTC.

This rearrangement joins TRBV6-5 to TRBJ2-7, with D hard to call. Looked up from germline, CDR1 is MNHEY and CDR2 is SVGAGI. Between the trimmed V and J ends, which lost 5 bases and 4 bases, there was a span of 9 bases. The CDR3 runs to 12 residues. The CDR3 DNA reads as TGTGCCAGCAGTCCGACTCCATACGAGCAGTACTTC. Translating gives CASSPTPYEQYF.

This clone was seen a handful of times. The chain couples TRBV18 to TRBJ1-1; 7 bases are shared with TRBD1. Germline V CDR1 and CDR2: KGHSH, LQKENI. The junction had 6 bases not matched to a gene; V was cut back by 0 bases and J by 5 bases. The CDR3 is 15 residues long. The CDR3 loop is CASSPPDRSGTEAFF. In DNA form, the CDR3 reads TGTGCCAGCTCACCACCGGACAGGTCGGGGACTGAAGCTTTCTTT.

V gene TRBV9 combines with J gene TRBJ2-5; D is undetermined. The V gene lost 2 bases and the J gene lost 5 bases, with 13 bases spanning the gap. The length of the CDR3 is 14 residues. CDR1 SGDLS and CDR2 YYNGEE come from the germline V gene. The CDR3 here is CASSVDPARETQYF. The DNA of the CDR3 is TGTGCCAGCAGCGTCGATCCAGCGCGGGAGACCCAGTACTTC.